The 26 T cell receptor beta chains listed next were all sequenced from one sample in a study of blood T cell repertoires in COVID-19. Generated by immunoSEQ multiplex PCR, the TCRdb table keeps only in-frame clones and is missing some. Of about 70,000 clones listed, around nine tenths are singletons. Sequenced: peripheral blood. These receptors were obtained from a human donor in a cohort sampled during active COVID-19.

The chain employs TRBV7-2 and TRBJ1-1, with TRBD1 matching over 9 bases. This CDR3 is built from 18 residues. Germline V gene lookup returns CDR1 SGHTA and CDR2 FQGNSA. The V segment lost 0 bases and the J segment 4 bases; nucleotides outside the gene matches: 12. The DNA of the CDR3 is TGTGCCAGCAGCTTAGCGGTAGATAGGGGACAGGGCCCCACTGAAGCTTTCTTT. Translated, it gives CASSLAVDRGQGPTEAFF. The variable domain in full, with the rest retrieved from reference TRBV7-2 and TRBJ1-1, is GAGVSQSPSNKVTEKGKDVELRCDPISGHTALYWYRQSLGQGLEFLIYFQGNSAPDKSGLPSDRFSAERTGGSVSTLTIQRTQQEDSAVYLCASSLAVDRGQGPTEAFFGQGTRLTVV.

The V and J genes are TRBV4-3 and TRBJ2-2, with D perhaps matching TRBD1 (5 bases). From germline, CDR1 is LGHNA and CDR2 YSLEER. V was trimmed by 1 base and J by 2 bases, leaving 8 bases between them. There are 15 residues in the CDR3. The chain's CDR3 is CASSQAGANTGELFF. Here the CDR3 DNA reads TGCGCCAGCAGCCAAGCTGGGGCAAACACCGGGGAGCTGTTTTTT.

This chain links TRBV9 with TRBJ2-1; possibly TRBD1 for D (5 bases). The CDR3 consists of 16 residues. V lost 2 bases and J 10 bases, leaving 22 bases between the germline ends. The V gene's germline CDR1 is SGDLS and CDR2 YYNGEE. The CDR3 bases are TGTGCCAGCAGCGTCCCAGGGCGCGCGGCCTCGACGGAGCAGTTCTTC. Its translation is CASSVPGRAASTEQFF.

The chain is built from TRBV5-4 and TRBJ2-3; D is unresolved. Trimming removed 6 bases from V and 2 bases from J, with 16 bases in between. The length of the CDR3 is 15 residues. Germline V gives CDR1 SGHNT, CDR2 YYREEE (reference sequence). The CDR3 reads CASTSKARSTDTQYF. CDR3 nucleotides: TGTGCCAGCACCTCAAAAGCCAGGTCCACAGATACGCAGTATTTT.

The rearrangement uses TRBV3-1 (or the pseudogene TRBV3-2) and TRBJ1-5, with D possibly TRBD1 on 6 matching bases. The V gene lost 2 bases and the J gene lost 3 bases, with 8 bases spanning the gap. CDR1 is LGHDT and CDR2 is YNNKEL in the germline V gene (reference sequence). CDR3 length: 14 amino acids. The CDR3 loop reads CASSQTGSNQPQHF. DNA for the CDR3: TGTGCCAGCAGCCAAACAGGGTCCAATCAGCCCCAGCATTTT.

This chain's CDR3 is CASSLGGHGLWGGYTF. The CDR3 DNA is TGTGCCAGCAGTTTAGGGGGACACGGTCTTTGGGGTGGCTACACCTTC. This rearrangement joins TRBV28 to TRBJ1-2, with D possibly being TRBD1 (6 bases). CDR1 is MDHEN, CDR2 SYDVKM, per germline. CDR3 size: 16 residues. V lost 2 bases and J 7 bases, leaving 20 bases between the germline ends.

This clone was counted a few times. This chain uses TRBV9 with TRBJ2-1; 9 bases match TRBD2. The CDR3 contains 16 residues. V lost 0 bases to trimming and J lost 7 bases; unmatched junction nucleotides: 8. Per germline, CDR1 SGDLS and CDR2 YYNGEE. CDR3 residues: CASSVDPSGIRNEQFF. CDR3 DNA sequence: TGTGCCAGCAGCGTAGACCCTAGCGGGATCAGGAATGAGCAGTTCTTC.

The chain is built from TRBV14 and TRBJ2-2; 11 bases line up with TRBD1. This CDR3 is 16 amino acids long. CDR1 is SGHDN and CDR2 is FVKESK in the germline V gene. V lost 5 bases to trimming and J lost 4 bases; unmatched junction nucleotides: 6. This chain's CDR3 is CASSVAGTGGTGELFF. The CDR3 DNA is TGTGCCAGCAGCGTCGCCGGGACAGGGGGCACCGGGGAGCTGTTTTTT.

The rearrangement uses TRBV5-6 and TRBJ1-3; D unclear. V was shortened by 1 base and J by 0 bases, with 14 bases between the two germline ends. The CDR3 consists of 17 residues. Germline CDR1 SGHDT, CDR2 YYEEEE. The CDR3 region has the DNA TGTGCCAGCAGCTTGCGCACAGTCATCCTCTCTGGAAACACCATATATTTT. It codes for CASSLRTVILSGNTIYF.

The chain recombines TRBV10-2 with TRBJ2-3; 10 positions agree with TRBD2. Unmatched junction bases numbered 3, after V lost 8 bases and J lost 4 bases. CDR1 is WSHSY, CDR2 SAAADI, per germline. This CDR3 comprises 13 residues. In DNA form, the CDR3 reads TGCGCCAGCTCCCTAGCGGGAGCAGATACGCAGTATTTT. This codes for CASSLAGADTQYF.

The CDR3 loop is CASSPLLAGAYNEQFF. The CDR3 DNA sequence: TGTGCCAGCAGTCCGTTGCTAGCGGGAGCATACAATGAGCAGTTCTTC. The rearrangement uses TRBV7-9 and TRBJ2-1, with 10 bases that match TRBD2. From germline, CDR1 is SEHNR and CDR2 FQNEAQ (reference sequence). CDR3 length: 16 amino acids. Trimming removed 6 bases from V and 4 bases from J; junction bases left unmatched: 9. Together with reference TRBV7-9 and TRBJ2-1, the CDR3 gives the full variable domain: DTGVSQNPRHKITKRGQNVTFRCDPISEHNRLYWYRQTLGQGPEFLTYFQNEAQLEKSRLLSDRFSAERPKGSFSTLEIQRTEQGDSAMYLCASSPLLAGAYNEQFFGPGTRLTVL.

V gene TRBV7-8 combines with J gene TRBJ2-6; TRBD1 matches at 10 bases. The V and J ends lost 5 bases and 0 bases, in that order; junction bases with no gene match: 7. This CDR3 has 18 residues. Germline loops: CDR1 SGHVS, CDR2 FQNEAQ. The CDR3 DNA follows: TGTGCCAGCAGCCCTCCGGGACAGGGGACCTCTGGGGCCAACGTCCTGACTTTC. Translated: CASSPPGQGTSGANVLTF.

The chain links TRBV2 to TRBJ2-1; unclear D gene. V was shortened by 10 bases and J by 4 bases, with 8 bases between the two germline ends. There are 11 residues in the CDR3. Germline CDR1 reads SNHLY; CDR2 reads FYNNEI. The DNA of the CDR3 is TGTGCCACCTCGTTATACAATGAGCAGTTCTTC. Protein product: CATSLYNEQFF.

The chain is built from TRBV25-1 and TRBJ2-6; 9 bases match TRBD1. V was clipped by 4 bases and J by 0 bases; unmatched bases: 7. This CDR3 comprises 18 residues. Per germline, CDR1 MGHDK and CDR2 SYGVNS. The CDR3 here is CASSGGQGPLSGANVLTF. The CDR3 DNA reads as TGTGCCAGCAGTGGGGGACAGGGACCCCTCTCTGGGGCCAACGTCCTGACTTTC.

This rearrangement joins TRBV7-3 to TRBJ1-1, with D perhaps TRBD1 (6 bases). This CDR3 spans 13 amino acids. The V end lost 5 bases, the J end lost 4 bases, and 11 bases lay between the germline ends. Germline CDR1 SGHTA, CDR2 FQGTGA. In DNA form, the CDR3 reads TGTGCCAGCAGCGTTGGACAGCTCACTGAAGCTTTCTTT. It codes for CASSVGQLTEAFF.

The CDR3 sequence: CASSPRPSGSHLQETQYF. The CDR3 coding sequence is TGTGCCAGCAGCCCCCGGCCTAGCGGGAGCCACCTCCAAGAGACCCAGTACTTC. This sequence joins TRBV7-9 and TRBJ2-5; 10 bases are a match to TRBD2. With 5 bases clipped from V and 1 base from J, the junction kept 13 bases outside the gene matches. CDR3 length: 18 amino acids. In germline, CDR1 is SEHNR, CDR2 FQNEAQ (reference sequence).

This chain connects TRBV28 to TRBJ2-2; the match to TRBD2 covers 11 bases. V lost 8 bases, J lost 1 base, and 3 bases stayed unmatched. The length of the CDR3 is 15 residues. Germline V gene lookup returns CDR1 MDHEN and CDR2 SYDVKM. CDR3 nucleotide sequence: TGTGCCAGCCGTACTAGCGGGAGGAACACCGGGGAGCTGTTTTTT. Protein: CASRTSGRNTGELFF.

This chain links TRBV19 with TRBJ2-5, with a possible D match to TRBD1 (5 bases). From germline, CDR1 is LNHDA and CDR2 SQIVND (reference sequence). Trimming pared 5 bases from V and 3 bases from J, leaving 7 bases between. The CDR3 extends over 12 amino acids. The DNA of the CDR3 is TGTGCCAGTAGTGTGACAGAAGAGACCCAGTACTTC. It encodes CASSVTEETQYF.

The chain is built from TRBV11-3 and TRBJ2-5, with 9 bases aligning to TRBD2. Germline V lookup: CDR1 SGHNT, CDR2 YENEEA. This CDR3 has 16 amino acids. With 3 bases clipped from V and 3 bases from J, the junction kept 8 bases outside the gene matches. The CDR3, as DNA: TGTGCCAGCAGCTTCCATAGCGGGAGAGTTAAAGAGACCCAGTACTTC. This encodes CASSFHSGRVKETQYF.

The rearrangement uses TRBV24-1 and TRBJ2-1, with TRBD2 matching over 7 bases. The CDR3 covers 13 residues. Germline CDR1 KGHDR, CDR2 SFDVKD. Losses at the gene ends were 9 bases for V and 4 bases for J; bases not matched to a gene: 5. CDR3 nucleotides: TGTGCCACCGGGGGACTATCATACAATGAGCAGTTCTTC. Translation: CATGGLSYNEQFF.

The genes are TRBV10-3 and TRBJ1-2; TRBD1 aligns across 7 bases. V lost 7 bases, J lost 0 bases, and 8 bases stayed unmatched. The CDR3 runs to 15 residues. Germline CDR1 is ENHRY and CDR2 is SYGVKD. In nucleotides, the CDR3 is TGTGCCATCAAAGGAGGGGGCAGCCCTAACTATGGCTACACCTTC. Amino acids: CAIKGGGSPNYGYTF.

This chain joins TRBV10-3 and TRBJ2-7; 7 bases are shared with TRBD1. Germline CDR1 ENHRY, CDR2 SYGVKD. With V trimmed by 10 bases and J by 7 bases, 13 bases remained unmatched. The CDR3 extends over 13 amino acids. CDR3 loop: CATADRQTGEQYF. The CDR3, as DNA: TGTGCCACCGCGGACAGGCAAACGGGAGAGCAGTACTTC.

The rearrangement joins TRBV19 to TRBJ1-5; TRBD1 aligns across 12 bases. The germline V gene has CDR1 LNHDA and CDR2 SQIVND (reference sequence). The CDR3 covers 20 residues. The trim removed 6 bases at V and 0 bases at J, leaving 15 bases unmatched. In nucleotides, the CDR3 is TGTGCCAGTAGCTCGGGACAGGGGGCGATCCACCGTTATAGCAATCAGCCCCAGCATTTT. Protein: CASSSGQGAIHRYSNQPQHF.

The rearrangement uses TRBV4-3 and TRBJ2-2, with 12 nucleotides matching TRBD1. The CDR3 totals 19 residues. Unmatched junction bases numbered 16, after V lost 3 bases and J lost 8 bases. Looked up from germline, CDR1 is LGHNA and CDR2 is YSLEER. CDR3 amino acids: CASSHPGQGADFDLGELFF. The DNA for the CDR3 is TGCGCCAGCAGCCATCCGGGACAGGGGGCGGATTTTGACTTGGGGGAGCTGTTTTTT.

The CDR3 protein is CASRDQGQSNQPQHF. In DNA, the CDR3 is TGTGCCAGTAGGGACCAGGGACAGAGCAATCAGCCCCAGCATTTT. This chain uses TRBV19 with TRBJ1-5, with 7 bases identical to TRBD1. Germline V CDR1 and CDR2: LNHDA, SQIVND (reference sequence). This CDR3 has 15 residues. Trimming removed 6 bases from V and 1 base from J; junction bases left unmatched: 6. Full variable domain (missing parts from reference TRBV19 and TRBJ1-5): DGGITQSPKYLFRKEGQNVTLSCEQNLNHDAMYWYRQDPGQGLRLIYYSQIVNDFQKGDIAEGYSVSREKKESFPLTVTSAQKNPTAFYLCASRDQGQSNQPQHFGDGTRLSIL.

This chain connects TRBV28 to TRBJ2-2; 9 bases are shared with TRBD2. Germline V gene sequence: CDR1 MDHEN, CDR2 SYDVKM. The CDR3 sequence is 16 residues long. V was pared by 7 bases and J by 0 bases, with 6 bases of the junction left unmatched. The CDR3 DNA sequence: TGTGCCAGCACCCCCGCTAGCGGGACGAACACCGGGGAGCTGTTTTTT. Translated: CASTPASGTNTGELFF.